This note documents a single TCR beta chain sequence. This sample is part of a study of blood T cell repertoires in COVID-19. Using immunoSEQ multiplex PCR, the repertoire was profiled, and TCRdb retains in-frame clones only, with some absent. This table holds 150,000 to 200,000 clones, around 86% found once. This CDR3 has 13 residues. J was trimmed by 8 bases and V by 1 base; bases with no gene match: 2. The chain combines TRBV12-3 or TRBV12-4 with TRBJ1-2, with 9 bases identical to TRBD1. The TCR was taken from a woman of 80 years or more in a cohort sampled during active or convalescent COVID-19. Material: peripheral blood. The CDR3 bases are TGTGCCAGCAGTTTAGACAGGGGGCCCGGCTACACCTTC. This codes for CASSLDRGPGYTF.